Presented here are 20 T cell receptor beta chains from one specimen sequenced in a study of T cells in Graves' hyperthyroidism and ophthalmopathy. Amplified TCR beta CDR3 regions came from RNA transcripts. First-round RT-PCR with HTBI primers amplified the TCR CDR3 region. TCRdb passed the multiplex PCR reads through MiXCR, listing each CDR3 protein once. Of around 390,000 distinct CDR3 sequences listed, about 14% are singletons. Sequencing was done on a sample of blood. These receptors all come from a woman in her 30s with Graves' ophthalmopathy.

This clonotype has ten or more counts. The chain couples TRBV7-3 to TRBJ2-2; D remains unclear. The V end was cut by 5 bases, the J end by 4 bases, with 8 bases between. Germline V gene lookup returns CDR1 SGHTA and CDR2 FQGTGA. The CDR3 length is 13 residues. Here the CDR3 reads CASSQWVTGELFF. The CDR3 DNA sequence: TGTGCCAGCAGCCAATGGGTCACCGGGGAGCTGTTTTTT.

This clonotype was observed at least ten times. V and J are TRBV12-3 or TRBV12-4 and TRBJ2-5; the D is unclear. Trimming left V 5 bases short and J 5 bases short, with 6 bases between. There are 11 residues in the CDR3. CDR3 amino acids: CASSIRETQYF. The DNA of the CDR3 is TGTGCCAGCAGTATCAGGGAGACCCAGTACTTC.

The sample holds many counts of this clonotype. J is TRBJ2-3 and V is TRBV30; D ambiguous. The V end was cut by 4 bases, the J end by 2 bases, with 7 bases between. This CDR3 region has 12 residues. Germline loops: CDR1 GTSNPN, CDR2 SVGIG (reference sequence). The CDR3 nucleotides are TGTGCCTGGATGAGAGACACAGATACGCAGTATTTT. The encoded protein is CAWMRDTDTQYF.

On this clonotype itself: A much larger clone lies a single base off, so this may be a read error. Here the CDR3 DNA reads TGTGCCAAACAGGTAAGGACTGAAGCTTTCTTT. Its protein is CAKQVRTEAFF. The chain links TRBV19 to TRBJ1-1; a possible D gene is TRBD1 (5 bases). The CDR3 extends over 11 amino acids. The germline gives CDR1 LNHDA, CDR2 SQIVND (reference sequence). V lost 10 bases to trimming and J lost 5 bases, with 11 bases between them.

The table lists this clonotype with many counts. This chain connects TRBV12-3 or TRBV12-4 to TRBJ1-2; D remains ambiguous. The CDR3 is made up of 14 amino acids. Trimming left V 2 bases short and J 5 bases short, with 12 bases between. The CDR3 sequence is CASSLLRTSYGYTF. For the CDR3, the DNA is TGTGCCAGCAGTTTACTCCGGACGTCGTATGGCTACACCTTC.

Ten or more counts support this clonotype. V and J are TRBV6-1 and TRBJ2-5; either TRBD1 or TRBD2 may supply D (5 bases each). This CDR3 spans 15 amino acids. Germline V gives CDR1 MNHNS, CDR2 SASEGT. V shed 0 bases and J shed 1 base, with 9 bases lying between them. As DNA, the CDR3 is TGTGCCAGCAGTGAAGCGATGGGGACCCAAGAGACCCAGTACTTC. It specifies CASSEAMGTQETQYF.

The chain joins TRBV6-2 or TRBV6-3 to TRBJ2-3; 12 nucleotides align to TRBD2. The CDR3 extends over 19 amino acids. Per germline, CDR1 MNHEY and CDR2 SVGEGT. V shed 0 bases and J 2 bases; nucleotides not matched to a gene: 9. In DNA, the CDR3 is TGTGCCAGCAGTTACTCAGTGACTAGCGGGGGAGGCCCCACAGATACGCAGTATTTT. Protein sequence: CASSYSVTSGGGPTDTQYF.

This clonotype was recorded at least ten times. The chain recombines TRBV15 with TRBJ2-7; the match to TRBD1 covers 8 bases. Germline lookup yields CDR1 LNHNV and CDR2 YYDKDF (reference sequence). V lost 5 bases, J lost 5 bases, and 8 bases stayed unmatched. The CDR3 totals 14 residues. DNA for the CDR3: TGTGCCACCAGCGAAGACAGGGGTGGTCACGAGCAGTACTTC. Encoded protein: CATSEDRGGHEQYF.

This clonotype was counted between two and nine times. V is TRBV6-2 or TRBV6-3 and J is TRBJ2-7, with D hard to call. The CDR3 covers 15 residues. Germline CDR1 and CDR2: MNHEY and SVGEGT. V was cut by 0 bases and J by 2 bases, with 11 bases left in between. CDR3 DNA: TGTGCCAGCAGTTACTCGAGTTGGGAAACCTACGAGCAGTACTTC. It codes for CASSYSSWETYEQYF.

The V and J genes are TRBV11-2 and TRBJ2-7; 8 nucleotides align to TRBD1. The germline gives CDR1 SGHAT, CDR2 FQNNGV. J lost 3 bases, V lost 5 bases, and 12 bases had no gene match. CDR3 length: 16 amino acids. CDR3 DNA: TGTGCCAGCAGCCCAGCCCGGGACAGGACTATCTACGAGCAGTACTTC. It is translated as CASSPARDRTIYEQYF.

In its sample, this clonotype was seen many times. The chain has TRBV28 and TRBJ2-7; D is possibly TRBD1 or TRBD2 (6 bases each). V was trimmed by 5 bases and J by 2 bases, leaving 19 bases between them. Germline V CDR1 and CDR2: MDHEN, SYDVKM. The CDR3 totals 16 residues. The CDR3 spells CASSPRGQGFPYEQYF. CDR3 sequence (DNA): TGTGCCAGCAGTCCTCGGGGGCAGGGTTTCCCCTACGAGCAGTACTTC. The whole variable domain, remainder taken from reference TRBV28 and TRBJ2-7, is DVKVTQSSRYLVKRTGEKVFLECVQDMDHENMFWYRQDPGLGLRLIYFSYDVKMKEKGDIPEGYSVSREKKERFSLILESASTNQTSMYLCASSPRGQGFPYEQYFGPGTRLTVT.

This chain links TRBV5-5 with TRBJ1-5; perhaps TRBD1 as D (5 bases). Germline CDR1 and CDR2: SGHKS and YYEKEE (reference sequence). The CDR3 has 15 residues. Trimming removed 2 bases from V and 4 bases from J, with 13 bases in between. The CDR3 sequence is CASSFWGSENQPQHF. The CDR3 nucleotides read TGTGCCAGCAGCTTTTGGGGGTCGGAGAATCAGCCCCAGCATTTT.

This clonotype came up a few times. Sequence at one end of the junction differs from germline and may be a read error. The chain uses TRBV5-1 and TRBJ2-1; 13 bases are shared with TRBD2. The V gene's germline CDR1 is SGHRS and CDR2 YFSETQ. The CDR3 sequence is 16 residues long. CDR3 protein: CASRRTSGGTYNKQFF. The CDR3 DNA reads TGCGCCAGCAGGCGGACTAGCGGGGGTACCTACAATAAGCAGTTCTTC.

In its sample, this clonotype was seen many times. The chain is built from TRBV12-3 or TRBV12-4 and TRBJ2-5; D unresolved. The length of the CDR3 is 13 residues. The ends were cut back, 3 bases at V and 4 bases at J, with 9 bases in the middle. CDR3 bases: TGTGCCAGCAGTTTGGGAAGCTTAGAGACCCAGTACTTC. Its translation is CASSLGSLETQYF.

This clonotype appeared many times. J is TRBJ2-7 and V is TRBV6-5; the D is unclear. Germline CDR1 and CDR2: MNHEY and SVGAGI. This CDR3 region has 15 residues. The V end lost 2 bases, the J end lost 2 bases, and 13 bases lay between the germline ends. The CDR3 DNA reads TGTGCCAGCAGTTACGGCCCCATGGGGACCTACGAGCAGTACTTC. It translates to CASSYGPMGTYEQYF.

This clonotype was seen many times. The V gene is TRBV5-1, the J gene TRBJ2-7; 8 nucleotides align to TRBD1. CDR1 SGHRS and CDR2 YFSETQ come from the germline V gene. J was trimmed by 4 bases and V by 4 bases; bases with no gene match: 4. The CDR3 loop spans 13 amino acids. CDR3 nucleotides: TGCGCCAGCAGCCCGGGACAGGAATACGAGCAGTACTTC. Its protein is CASSPGQEYEQYF. Full variable domain (outside the CDR3, taken from reference TRBV5-1 and TRBJ2-7): KAGVTQTPRYLIKTRGQQVTLSCSPISGHRSVSWYQQTPGQGLQFLFEYFSETQRNKGNFPGRFSGRQFSNSRSEMNVSTLELGDSALYLCASSPGQEYEQYFGPGTRLTVT.

This clonotype was seen at least ten times. The chain has TRBV2 and TRBJ2-3; possible D gene TRBD2, 5 bases. CDR1 and CDR2 from the germline V gene are SNHLY and FYNNEI. The CDR3 extends over 13 amino acids. Trimming removed 6 bases at V and 3 bases at J, with 10 bases between. The CDR3 here is CASSPRRTDTQYF. CDR3 coding DNA: TGTGCCAGCAGCCCACGGAGGACAGATACGCAGTATTTT.

This clonotype was counted many times. CDR3 coding DNA: TGTGCCAGCAGCCCCTCTCTCCGTCGGGGCTCACCCCTCCACTTT. This encodes CASSPSLRRGSPLHF. The rearrangement joins TRBV3-1 to TRBJ1-6; tentatively, D is TRBD1 (5 bases). Germline V gives CDR1 LGHDT, CDR2 YNNKEL (reference sequence). The CDR3 extends over 15 amino acids. V dropped 4 bases and J dropped 10 bases, with 17 bases sitting between them.

In its sample, this clonotype was seen many times. The CDR3 coding sequence is TGTGCCAGTTCCCCAAGGGCAAACTATGGCTACACCTTC. This codes for CASSPRANYGYTF. The chain carries TRBV27 and TRBJ1-2; no clear D. V lost 9 bases and J 2 bases, leaving 13 bases between the germline ends. Germline V lookup: CDR1 MNHEY, CDR2 SMNVEV (reference sequence). The CDR3 sequence is 13 residues long.

This clonotype was seen a few times. The chain uses TRBV6-2 or TRBV6-3 and TRBJ1-5; D is unresolved. Germline CDR1 and CDR2: MNHEY and SVGEGT. Trimming stripped 6 bases from V and 0 bases from J, with 9 bases between. CDR3 length: 14 amino acids. CDR3 residues: CASSSQYSNQPQHF. The CDR3 bases are TGTGCCAGCAGCTCTCAATATAGCAATCAGCCCCAGCATTTT.